A selection of T cell receptor beta chains follows, all from one sample in a study of shared clonotypes between healthy human individuals. Measured with immunoSEQ multiplex PCR; TCRdb has only the in-frame clones, and not every one. This sample has hundreds of thousands of clones; roughly 79% occur once, and the top ten carry around 13%. The material sequenced was PBMCs. These receptors were obtained from a woman aged 35 to 49 in good health. Some clones in this sample may be carry-over from other donors' samples. Each CDR3 is given without its conserved first and last residue.

v_gene,j_gene,CDR3aa
TRBV11-2,TRBJ1-1,ASSQRENTESF
TRBV7-3,TRBJ1-1,ASSQSREGEAF
TRBV11-2,TRBJ1-3,ASSLALGQYIY
TRBV28,TRBJ1-2,ASSLSPGDYGYT
TRBV7-2,TRBJ2-7,ASSPEFHYEQY
TRBV6-6,TRBJ2-1,ASIRLAGVNEQF
TRBV7-2,TRBJ2-5,ASTWASGTQETQY
TRBV9,TRBJ2-7,ASSLRGDRGLGEQY
TRBV6-6,TRBJ2-3,ASSSHSDYTDTQY
TRBV5-8,TRBJ1-2,ASSLGPFTNYGYT
TRBV7-2,TRBJ2-1,ASSKHLAGVYNEQF
TRBV6-5,TRBJ2-1,ASSSRRTDYNEQF
TRBV28,TRBJ1-5,ASSLQGLNQPQH
TRBV10-3,TRBJ2-1,AISDGVGDDEQF
TRBV27,TRBJ2-5,ASSPGTKGTQY
TRBV6-1,TRBJ2-1,ASSDQRINEQF
TRBV18,TRBJ2-7,ASSPQGSSYEQY